This T cell receptor (beta chain) comes out of a study of cytomegalovirus exposure and HLA in healthy donors. Study-wide points: The study found most TCR sequences rare, yet found some public TCRs in many donors. Cytomegalovirus association was assigned to about 180 TCR beta chains. In the 130 or so validation repertoires, approximately 94% of cluster scores exceeded 0, per a later analysis.

Trimming took off 0 bases at V and 6 bases at J, with 23 bases between the two ends. The germline gives CDR1 SGHRS, CDR2 YFSETQ. The CDR3 loop spans 18 amino acids. It was the roughly 130-subject validation cohort, separate from the roughly 700-subject first cohort, to which the donors belonged. As to this clone: Its antigen is undetermined.

Produced via immunoSEQ multiplex PCR; TCRdb's table is partial and in-frame only. The sample lists over 150,000 clones; 80% to 85% were seen once. This TCR derives from a woman between 18 and 29 years old in good health and CMV-seropositive. Sequenced input: PBMCs. This sequence joins TRBV5-1 and TRBJ2-3; weak D call: TRBD2 (6 bases). Here the CDR3 DNA reads TGCGCCAGCAGCTTGGTATCGGGACTCCATAAGCTCTTGGATACGCAGTATTTT. Protein product: CASSLVSGLHKLLDTQYF.